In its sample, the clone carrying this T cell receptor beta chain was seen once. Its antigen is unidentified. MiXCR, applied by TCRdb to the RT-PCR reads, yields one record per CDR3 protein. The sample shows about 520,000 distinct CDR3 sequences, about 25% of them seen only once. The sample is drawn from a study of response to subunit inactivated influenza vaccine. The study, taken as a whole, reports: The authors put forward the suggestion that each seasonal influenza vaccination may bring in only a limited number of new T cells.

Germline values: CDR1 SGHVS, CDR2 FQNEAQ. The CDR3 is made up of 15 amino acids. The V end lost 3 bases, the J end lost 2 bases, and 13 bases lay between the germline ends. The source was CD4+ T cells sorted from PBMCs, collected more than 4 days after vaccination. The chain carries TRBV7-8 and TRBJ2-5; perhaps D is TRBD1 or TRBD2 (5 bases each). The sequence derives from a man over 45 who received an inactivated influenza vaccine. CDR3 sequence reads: CASSFPGAGQETQYF. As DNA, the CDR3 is TGTGCCAGCAGCTTTCCCGGGGCCGGGCAAGAGACCCAGTACTTC. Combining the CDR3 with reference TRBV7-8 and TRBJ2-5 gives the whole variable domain GAGVSQSPRYKVAKRGQDVALRCDPISGHVSLFWYQQALGQGPEFLTYFQNEAQLDKSGLPSDRFFAERPEGSVSTLKIQRTQQEDSAVYLCASSFPGAGQETQYFGPGTRLLVL.